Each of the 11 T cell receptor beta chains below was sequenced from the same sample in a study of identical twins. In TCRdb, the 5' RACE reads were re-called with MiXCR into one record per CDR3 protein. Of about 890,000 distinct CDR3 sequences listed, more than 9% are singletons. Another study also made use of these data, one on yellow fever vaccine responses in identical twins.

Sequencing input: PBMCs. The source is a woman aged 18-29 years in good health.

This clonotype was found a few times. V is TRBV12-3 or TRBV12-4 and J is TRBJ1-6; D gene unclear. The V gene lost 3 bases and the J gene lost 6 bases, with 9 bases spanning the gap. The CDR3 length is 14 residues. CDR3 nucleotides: TGTGCCAGCAGTTTCGGCAGTTTTAATTCACCCCTCCACTTT. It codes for CASSFGSFNSPLHF.

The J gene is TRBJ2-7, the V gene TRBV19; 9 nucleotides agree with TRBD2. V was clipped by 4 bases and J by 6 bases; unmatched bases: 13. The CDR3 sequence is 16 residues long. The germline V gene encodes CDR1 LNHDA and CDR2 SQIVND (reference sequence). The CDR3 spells CASSTILGVAGVEQYF. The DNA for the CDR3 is TGTGCCAGTAGTACCATCCTTGGGGTAGCGGGAGTCGAGCAGTACTTC.

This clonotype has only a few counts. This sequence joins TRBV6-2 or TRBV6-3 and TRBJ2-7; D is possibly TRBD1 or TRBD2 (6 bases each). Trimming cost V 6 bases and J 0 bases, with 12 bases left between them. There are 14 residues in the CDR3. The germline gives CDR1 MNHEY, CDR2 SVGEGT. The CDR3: CASRPTGASYEQYV. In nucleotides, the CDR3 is TGTGCCAGCAGACCCACGGGGGCCTCCTACGAGCAGTACGTC.

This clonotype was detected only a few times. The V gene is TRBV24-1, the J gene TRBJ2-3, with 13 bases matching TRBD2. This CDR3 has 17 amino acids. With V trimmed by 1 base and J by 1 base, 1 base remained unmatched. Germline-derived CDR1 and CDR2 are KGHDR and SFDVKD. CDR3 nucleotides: TGTGCCACCAGTGATTTCGGACTAGCGGGGGGCACAGATACGCAGTATTTT. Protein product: CATSDFGLAGGTDTQYF.

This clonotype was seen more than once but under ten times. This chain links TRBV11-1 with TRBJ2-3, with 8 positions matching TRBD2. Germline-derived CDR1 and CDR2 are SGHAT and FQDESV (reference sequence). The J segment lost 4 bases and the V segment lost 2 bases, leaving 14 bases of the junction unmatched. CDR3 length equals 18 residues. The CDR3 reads CASSLKSGSFPGADTQYF. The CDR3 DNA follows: TGTGCCAGCAGCTTAAAAAGCGGGAGCTTTCCGGGAGCAGATACGCAGTATTTT. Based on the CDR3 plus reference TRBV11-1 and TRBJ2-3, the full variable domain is EAEVAQSPRYKITEKSQAVAFWCDPISGHATLYWYRQILGQGPELLVQFQDESVVDDSQLPKDRFSAERLKGVDSTLKIQPAELGDSAMYLCASSLKSGSFPGADTQYFGPGTRLTVL.

This chain's CDR3 is CSVELAGPNPDTQYF. CDR3 sequence (DNA): TGCAGCGTTGAACTAGCGGGGCCCAACCCTGATACGCAGTATTTT. The chain links TRBV29-1 to TRBJ2-3; 9 bases match TRBD2. In germline, CDR1 is SQVTM, CDR2 ANQGSEA. After removal of 2 bases from V and 6 bases from J, the junction contained 9 bases not matched to a gene. The CDR3 runs to 15 residues.

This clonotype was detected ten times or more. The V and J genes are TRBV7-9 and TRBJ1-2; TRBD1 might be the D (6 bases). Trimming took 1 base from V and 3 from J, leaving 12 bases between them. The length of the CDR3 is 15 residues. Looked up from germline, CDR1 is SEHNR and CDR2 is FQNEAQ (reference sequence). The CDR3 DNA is TGTGCCAGCAGCTTAGTTCAACGACAGGACTATGGCTACACCTTC. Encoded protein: CASSLVQRQDYGYTF.

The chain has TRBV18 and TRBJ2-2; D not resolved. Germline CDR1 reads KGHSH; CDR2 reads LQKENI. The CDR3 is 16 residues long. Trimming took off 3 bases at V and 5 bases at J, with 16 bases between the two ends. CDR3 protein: CASSPQGVLLTGELFF. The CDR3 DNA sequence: TGTGCCAGCTCACCCCAAGGAGTCCTCCTAACCGGGGAGCTGTTTTTT.

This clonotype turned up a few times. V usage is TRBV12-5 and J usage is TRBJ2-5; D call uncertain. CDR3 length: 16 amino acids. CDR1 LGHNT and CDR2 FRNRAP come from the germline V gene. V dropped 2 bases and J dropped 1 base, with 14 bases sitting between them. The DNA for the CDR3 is TGTGCTAGTGGTTTGCCCCCACACACCCTCCAAGAGACCCAGTACTTC. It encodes CASGLPPHTLQETQYF.

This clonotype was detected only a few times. The CDR3 DNA is TGTGCCAGCATTCTCACAGGGCCGGGTATCGAAGAGACCCAGTACTTC. Its translation: CASILTGPGIEETQYF. This rearrangement joins TRBV2 to TRBJ2-5; maybe TRBD1 (6 bases). The V gene's germline CDR1 is SNHLY and CDR2 FYNNEI. The germline V and J ends were trimmed by 7 bases and 3 bases, with 21 bases remaining between them. CDR3 length equals 16 residues.

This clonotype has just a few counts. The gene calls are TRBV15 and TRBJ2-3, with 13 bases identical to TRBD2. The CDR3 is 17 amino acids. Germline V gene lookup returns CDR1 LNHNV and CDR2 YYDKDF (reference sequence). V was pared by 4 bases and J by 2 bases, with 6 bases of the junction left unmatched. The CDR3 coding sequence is TGTGCCACCAGCACGGGACTAGCGGGGCCCTACACAGATACGCAGTATTTT. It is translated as CATSTGLAGPYTDTQYF. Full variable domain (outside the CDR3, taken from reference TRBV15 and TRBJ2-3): DAMVIQNPRYQVTQFGKPVTLSCSQTLNHNVMYWYQQKSSQAPKLLFHYYDKDFNNEADTPDNFQSRRPNTSFCFLDIRSPGLGDTAMYLCATSTGLAGPYTDTQYFGPGTRLTVL.